The T cell receptor beta chain under discussion was sequenced for a study of blood T cell repertoires in COVID-19. As for the study in general: Samples came from the United States, Italy and Spain, spanning acute and convalescent COVID-19.

Some clones are missing from TCRdb's copy, which holds only in-frame ones; the method was immunoSEQ multiplex PCR. The repertoire holds 130,000 or so clones, more than 70% seen once, with roughly 8.7% in the top ten. The CDR3 is made up of 18 amino acids. Germline lookup yields CDR1 LNHDA and CDR2 SQIVND (reference sequence). V was clipped by 2 bases and J by 0 bases; unmatched bases: 7. The source of this sequence is a woman aged 55-69 years with acute or convalescent COVID-19. The V gene is TRBV19, the J gene TRBJ2-2, with TRBD1 matching 9 bases. Material: peripheral blood. The CDR3 DNA reads as TGTGCCAGTAGTATACTGACAGGGGGACTCGCGAACACCGGGGAGCTGTTTTTT. It encodes CASSILTGGLANTGELFF.